A selection of T cell receptor beta chains follows, all from one sample in a study of graft-versus-host responses after intestinal transplantation. TCRdb's copy holds only in-frame clones and misses some; the assay was immunoSEQ multiplex PCR. Here the sample spans 130,000 to 150,000 clones, about 90% being singletons. Their cognate antigens are unknown. The specimen comprised unstimulated CD4+ T cells sorted from spleen or lymph node cells, sampled before intestinal transplant. Receptor source: a human donor who received an intestinal transplant. The CDR3 runs from the conserved cysteine through the conserved F or W. Fields, in order: J gene, clone size, CDR3 length, V gene, D gene, CDR3 protein, CDR3 DNA. The D gene is left open where the match is weak. Not every row has a clone size; where given, it reads once, few, many or a size class.

TRBJ2-7 | . | 14 | TRBV6-6 | TRBD1 | CASRKGQVSYEQYF | TGTGCCAGCAGGAAGGGACAGGTCTCCTACGAGCAGTACTTC
TRBJ2-1 | . | 13 | TRBV5-4 | TRBD1 | CASSIGQGNEQFF | TGTGCCAGCAGCATCGGACAGGGGAATGAGCAGTTCTTC
TRBJ2-3 | . | 15 | TRBV6-1 | TRBD2 | CASKRAGVLTDTQYF | TGTGCCAGCAAACGAGCGGGAGTCCTCACAGATACGCAGTATTTT
TRBJ2-1 | . | 14 | TRBV9 | . | CASSVGDSYNEQFF | TGTGCCAGCAGCGTAGGGGACTCCTACAATGAGCAGTTCTTC
TRBJ1-1 | . | 14 | TRBV14 | . | CASSPSAGSTEAFF | TGTGCCAGCAGCCCAAGTGCGGGTAGCACTGAAGCTTTCTTT
TRBJ1-1 | . | 13 | TRBV25-1 | . | CASSELQNTEAFF | TGTGCCAGCAGTGAACTCCAGAACACTGAAGCTTTCTTT
TRBJ2-1 | . | 17 | TRBV25-1 | TRBD2 | CASSASRASGRDGEQFF | TGTGCCAGCAGTGCCTCCCGGGCTAGCGGGAGGGACGGTGAGCAGTTCTTC
TRBJ1-5 | . | 13 | TRBV12-5 | TRBD1 | CASGQGAGQPQHF | TGTGCTAGTGGACAGGGGGCGGGTCAGCCCCAGCATTTT
TRBJ2-5 | . | 17 | TRBV30 | TRBD2 | CAWSSGTSGGYQETQYF | TGTGCCTGGTCCTCCGGGACTAGCGGGGGGTACCAAGAGACCCAGTACTTC
TRBJ2-2 | . | 15 | TRBV18 | TRBD1 | CASSRDRGQIRALFF | TGTGCCAGCTCACGGGACAGGGGACAGATAAGGGCGCTGTTTTTT
TRBJ1-1 | . | 14 | TRBV7-9 | . | CASSFWVPDTEAFF | TGTGCCAGCAGCTTCTGGGTACCGGACACTGAAGCTTTCTTT
TRBJ2-2 | . | 13 | TRBV9 | . | CASSVNPTGELFF | TGTGCCAGCAGCGTTAATCCGACCGGGGAGCTGTTTTTT
TRBJ2-3 | . | 16 | TRBV18 | TRBD2 | CASSPPPSGKTDTQYF | TGTGCCAGCTCACCTCCCCCTAGCGGGAAGACAGATACGCAGTATTTT
TRBJ2-5 | . | 15 | TRBV10-3 | . | CAISPFGTGQETQYF | TGTGCCATCAGCCCATTCGGGACGGGCCAAGAGACCCAGTACTTC
TRBJ1-3 | . | 14 | TRBV10-3 | TRBD1 | CAMTRDSSGNTIYF | TGTGCCATGACCCGGGACAGCTCTGGAAACACCATATATTTT
TRBJ1-6 | . | 15 | TRBV6-1 | TRBD1 | CASSEMGQGYSPLHF | TGTGCCAGCAGTGAAATGGGACAGGGATATTCACCCCTCCACTTT
TRBJ1-3 | . | 16 | TRBV9 | . | CASSPQGIISGNTIYF | TGTGCCAGCAGCCCACAGGGTATTATCTCTGGAAACACCATATATTTT
TRBJ1-5 | . | 14 | TRBV6-1 | . | CASIQDKGGWPQHF | TGTGCCAGCATTCAGGACAAGGGAGGTTGGCCCCAGCATTTT
TRBJ2-7 | . | 13 | TRBV5-6 | . | CASSLPGAHEQYF | TGTGCCAGCAGCTTGCCGGGGGCCCACGAGCAGTACTTC
TRBJ2-2 | . | 12 | TRBV10-3 | . | CASRDGTGELFF | TGTGCCAGCCGGGACGGAACCGGGGAGCTGTTTTTT
TRBJ2-1 | . | 16 | TRBV6-1 | TRBD2 | CASSGIASGRYNEQFF | TGTGCCAGCAGTGGGATAGCTAGCGGGCGCTACAATGAGCAGTTCTTC
TRBJ1-5 | . | 13 | TRBV5-4 | . | CASSFRLSQPQHF | TGTGCCAGCAGCTTCCGGCTATCTCAGCCCCAGCATTTT
TRBJ2-7 | once | 19 | TRBV11-2 | TRBD2 | CASSLKGGSGLAVWYEQYF | TGTGCCAGCAGCTTAAAAGGGGGCTCGGGACTAGCGGTCTGGTACGAGCAGTACTTC
TRBJ2-7 | . | 13 | TRBV27 | . | CASSLPNSYEQYF | TGTGCCAGCAGCTTGCCCAACTCCTACGAGCAGTACTTC
TRBJ2-5 | . | 17 | TRBV27 | TRBD1 | CASSFNPADRAVETQYF | TGTGCCAGCAGTTTTAATCCCGCGGACAGGGCAGTGGAGACCCAGTACTTC